This T cell receptor beta chain is drawn from a study of T cell responses to AZD1222 COVID-19 vaccine (dated by TCRdb to about 2021). Broadly, across the study: Because spike-specific TCR depth and breadth did not differ between the two schedules, AZD1222 recipients who got a second dose at roughly 4 weeks were pooled with those who got a second dose at roughly 12 weeks. A total of 240 or so trial participants underwent TCR sequencing, of whom about 210 had received two doses of AZD1222 and around 25 had received two doses of the MenACWY control vaccine. Trial participants were enrolled by age into subgroups of 18-55, 56-69 and 70-plus years, and around 140, 26 and 57 TCR-sequenced participants, respectively, were included in these subgroups. Study-level results and caveats: The 56-69-year group was small, and its depth increase did not reach significance, likely because of low power. Reportedly, almost half of the unique spike-specific TCRs recognized epitopes lying outside the regions that are mutated in the B.1.351 and B.1.1.7 variants. Because no samples from the day 14 peak response were available, repertoires could be characterized only after the peak T cell response. After two AZD1222 doses, both the breadth and the depth of spike-specific TCRs were significantly higher than at day 0 and than in MenACWY recipients. Most participants were white British and females outnumbered males, and the authors suggested that clonal diversity may have been underestimated. Conclusions about previously exposed vaccinees were limited because only six AZD1222 recipients were SARS-CoV-2 seropositive at baseline. CD4 TCRs associated with the vaccine covered the entire spike protein, and the dominant responses were in regions 160-218 and 743-854.

The CDR3 regions of human TCRbeta chains were analyzed by immunosequencing. Turning to the authors' computational methods: Repertoire TCRs were matched against a reference library of SARS-CoV-2-specific TCRs generated with the MIRA antigen-specificity platform. Breadth was defined as the fraction of unique TCRs that were SARS-CoV-2-associated. Depth was defined as the fraction of total T cells that were SARS-CoV-2-associated. Using the MIRA data, each spike-specific TCR was mapped to the spike region that the TCR reacts to and placed in a CD4 or CD8 class. Log10-transformed breadth and depth values were compared by one-way ANOVA with Sidak's multiple comparisons tests. Not all clones reach the TCRdb copy of this immuneACCESS table, which keeps in-frame sequences only. Checked studies attribute under half of the gap to unresolved V genes and leave the rest unexplained. The V and J calls and clone size were taken over from that table, and D and trimming were inferred from the DNA. This sample gives roughly 130,000 clones in total; approximately 90% of them show up just once. The ten largest clones represent approximately 3.1% of the sample.

Its CDR3 holds 16 amino acids, cysteine through phenylalanine. The sequence is cut down to CDR3 DNA, 48 bases in frame from base 1. Sequences LGHNA (CDR1) and YSLEER (CDR2) are obtained from the germline V gene. Trimmed from V: 3 bases; trimmed from J: 4 bases; junction bases lacking a gene match: 5. A remark on this clone: Its antigen is currently not known. Base qualities are not provided; no much larger clone lies one nucleotide away.

In light of the paper, this sample's time point label describes: baseline before first vaccination. Vaccinee samples were obtained from the UK trials COV001 and COV002, which included a single-blind randomized controlled phase 2/3 trial of AZD1222 (ChAdOx1 nCoV-19) in healthy adults. For TCRbeta chain sequencing, PBMC samples from trial participants were taken at day 0 and at day 28 after the second dose. This chain joins TRBV4-3 to TRBJ2-2; 10 nucleotides in the junction match TRBD2. The starting material was peripheral blood, obtained on day 0 of AZD1222 vaccination. The sequence was obtained from an adult in good health. The CDR3 reads CASSHLAGVGTGELFF. The nucleotide sequence is given as TGCGCCAGCAGCCACCTAGCGGGAGTGGGCACCGGGGAGCTGTTTTTT.